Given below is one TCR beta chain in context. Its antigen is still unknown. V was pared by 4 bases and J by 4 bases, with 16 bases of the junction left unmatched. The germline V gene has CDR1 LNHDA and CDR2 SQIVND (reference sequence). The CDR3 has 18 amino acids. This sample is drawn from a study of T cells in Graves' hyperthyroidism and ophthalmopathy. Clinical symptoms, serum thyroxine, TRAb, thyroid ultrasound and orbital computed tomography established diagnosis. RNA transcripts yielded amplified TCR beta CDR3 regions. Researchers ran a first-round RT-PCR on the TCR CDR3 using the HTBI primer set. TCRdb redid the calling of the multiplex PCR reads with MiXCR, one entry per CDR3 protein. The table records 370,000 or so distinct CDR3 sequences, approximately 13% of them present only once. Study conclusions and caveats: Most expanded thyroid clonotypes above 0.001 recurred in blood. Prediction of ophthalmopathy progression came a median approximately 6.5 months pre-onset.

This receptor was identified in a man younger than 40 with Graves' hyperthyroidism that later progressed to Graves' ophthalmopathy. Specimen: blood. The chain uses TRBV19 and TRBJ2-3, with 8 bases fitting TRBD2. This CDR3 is CASSTRNPLRGGPDTQYF. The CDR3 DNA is TGTGCCAGTAGTACACGAAACCCACTCCGGGGGGGCCCAGATACGCAGTATTTT.